This TCR beta chain was captured in a study of tissue T cells after allogeneic stem cell transplantation. V gave up 9 bases and J gave up 2 bases; unmatched junction bases: 9. Germline-derived CDR1 and CDR2 are LNHDA and SQIVND (reference sequence). The CDR3 totals 14 residues. The assay was immunoSEQ multiplex PCR, and TCRdb's table has in-frame clones only and misses some. The data contain roughly 25,000 clones, roughly nine tenths of them singletons. The sequence derives from a male donor older than 55 who later had graft-versus-host disease after an allogeneic stem cell transplant. The specimen was blood, collected before transplantation. The rearrangement links TRBV19 to TRBJ2-5, with 7 positions matching TRBD1. The CDR3 sequence: CARPGPGQQETQYF. CDR3 coding DNA: TGTGCCAGACCCGGCCCGGGACAGCAAGAGACCCAGTACTTC.